Shown below are 8 T cell receptor beta chains from a single sample sequenced in a study of tumor-infiltrating lymphocytes in oesophageal squamous cell carcinoma. Each CDR3 protein is one row after TCRdb ran MiXCR on the PCR reads. This table has about 14,000 distinct CDR3 sequences, less than 60% appearing once. Material: blood. The receptors shown here come from a male donor with esophageal squamous cell carcinoma.

The chain is built from TRBV12-3 or TRBV12-4 and TRBJ1-1; 8 bases fit TRBD1. The CDR3 consists of 14 residues. V lost 6 bases and J lost 5; bases outside the gene matches: 8. The DNA of the CDR3 is TGTGCCAGCAGCGCTTCAGGGGGCTTAACTGAAGCTTTCTTT. Its protein is CASSASGGLTEAFF.

This clonotype occurred many times. CDR3 nucleotide sequence: TGCGCCAGCAGTAGACAGAACATGAACACTGAAGCTTTCTTT. Protein sequence: CASSRQNMNTEAFF. The chain carries TRBV5-1 and TRBJ1-1; TRBD1 is a possible D gene (5 bases). This CDR3 has 14 amino acids. The V gene's germline CDR1 is SGHRS and CDR2 YFSETQ. Between the trimmed V and J ends, which lost 5 bases and 0 bases, there was a span of 11 bases. The whole variable domain, filled in from reference TRBV5-1 and TRBJ1-1, reads KAGVTQTPRYLIKTRGQQVTLSCSPISGHRSVSWYQQTPGQGLQFLFEYFSETQRNKGNFPGRFSGRQFSNSRSEMNVSTLELGDSALYLCASSRQNMNTEAFFGQGTRLTVV.

This clonotype turned up a few times. The CDR3 nucleotides read TGTGCCACCGAACAGGGGTCCTACAATGAGCAGTTCTTC. Protein sequence: CATEQGSYNEQFF. The J gene is TRBJ2-1, the V gene TRBV7-2; 7 bases agree with TRBD1. Per germline, CDR1 SGHTA and CDR2 FQGNSA. This CDR3 has 13 amino acids. V lost 10 bases and J lost 1; bases outside the gene matches: 4.

This clonotype was detected only once. This chain uses TRBV6-9 with TRBJ2-1; TRBD1 is a possible D gene (5 bases). The CDR3 is 15 amino acids. The germline V and J ends were trimmed by 2 bases and 1 base, with 9 bases remaining between them. The germline CDR1 and CDR2 sequences are MNHGY and SVAAGI. Written as DNA, the CDR3 is TGTGCCAGCAGTTATGGCCCAGGGTCCTACAATGAGCAGTTCTTC. It translates to CASSYGPGSYNEQFF.

The chain uses TRBV7-2 and TRBJ2-3; D is uncertain. CDR3 length: 15 amino acids. Between the trimmed V and J ends, which lost 5 bases and 5 bases, there was a span of 17 bases. Germline CDR1 is SGHTA and CDR2 is FQGNSA. DNA of the CDR3: TGTGCCAGCAGCCTCTACCGACTCGCCGGAGATACGCAGTATTTT. As protein: CASSLYRLAGDTQYF.

This clonotype is termed large. The rearrangement links TRBV7-9 to TRBJ2-3; D is unresolved. V was trimmed by 3 bases and J by 6 bases, leaving 10 bases between them. Per the germline V gene, CDR1 is SEHNR and CDR2 is FQNEAQ (reference sequence). The CDR3 extends over 13 amino acids. CDR3 residues: CASSFYGPDTQYF. Here the CDR3 DNA reads TGTGCCAGCAGCTTTTATGGCCCCGATACGCAGTATTTT.

The chain combines TRBV11-3 with TRBJ2-1, with unresolved D. The DNA end is a closer match to TRBJ2-7, so the J assignment may be wrong. The CDR3 consists of 14 residues. Germline CDR1 and CDR2: SGHNT and YENEEA. The CDR3 bases are TGTGCCAGCAGCTTAGAGGGATATGGAAACGAGCAGTACTTC. Its protein product is CASSLEGYGNEQYF.

V and J are TRBV2 and TRBJ2-4, with 7 bases fitting TRBD1. The J call may be incorrect, as the DNA end agrees better with TRBJ2-7. CDR3 size: 15 residues. Germline-derived CDR1 and CDR2 are SNHLY and FYNNEI. The CDR3 reads CASRETGFIPYEQYF. CDR3 bases: TGTGCCAGCAGGGAGACAGGGTTTATACCCTACGAGCAGTACTTC.